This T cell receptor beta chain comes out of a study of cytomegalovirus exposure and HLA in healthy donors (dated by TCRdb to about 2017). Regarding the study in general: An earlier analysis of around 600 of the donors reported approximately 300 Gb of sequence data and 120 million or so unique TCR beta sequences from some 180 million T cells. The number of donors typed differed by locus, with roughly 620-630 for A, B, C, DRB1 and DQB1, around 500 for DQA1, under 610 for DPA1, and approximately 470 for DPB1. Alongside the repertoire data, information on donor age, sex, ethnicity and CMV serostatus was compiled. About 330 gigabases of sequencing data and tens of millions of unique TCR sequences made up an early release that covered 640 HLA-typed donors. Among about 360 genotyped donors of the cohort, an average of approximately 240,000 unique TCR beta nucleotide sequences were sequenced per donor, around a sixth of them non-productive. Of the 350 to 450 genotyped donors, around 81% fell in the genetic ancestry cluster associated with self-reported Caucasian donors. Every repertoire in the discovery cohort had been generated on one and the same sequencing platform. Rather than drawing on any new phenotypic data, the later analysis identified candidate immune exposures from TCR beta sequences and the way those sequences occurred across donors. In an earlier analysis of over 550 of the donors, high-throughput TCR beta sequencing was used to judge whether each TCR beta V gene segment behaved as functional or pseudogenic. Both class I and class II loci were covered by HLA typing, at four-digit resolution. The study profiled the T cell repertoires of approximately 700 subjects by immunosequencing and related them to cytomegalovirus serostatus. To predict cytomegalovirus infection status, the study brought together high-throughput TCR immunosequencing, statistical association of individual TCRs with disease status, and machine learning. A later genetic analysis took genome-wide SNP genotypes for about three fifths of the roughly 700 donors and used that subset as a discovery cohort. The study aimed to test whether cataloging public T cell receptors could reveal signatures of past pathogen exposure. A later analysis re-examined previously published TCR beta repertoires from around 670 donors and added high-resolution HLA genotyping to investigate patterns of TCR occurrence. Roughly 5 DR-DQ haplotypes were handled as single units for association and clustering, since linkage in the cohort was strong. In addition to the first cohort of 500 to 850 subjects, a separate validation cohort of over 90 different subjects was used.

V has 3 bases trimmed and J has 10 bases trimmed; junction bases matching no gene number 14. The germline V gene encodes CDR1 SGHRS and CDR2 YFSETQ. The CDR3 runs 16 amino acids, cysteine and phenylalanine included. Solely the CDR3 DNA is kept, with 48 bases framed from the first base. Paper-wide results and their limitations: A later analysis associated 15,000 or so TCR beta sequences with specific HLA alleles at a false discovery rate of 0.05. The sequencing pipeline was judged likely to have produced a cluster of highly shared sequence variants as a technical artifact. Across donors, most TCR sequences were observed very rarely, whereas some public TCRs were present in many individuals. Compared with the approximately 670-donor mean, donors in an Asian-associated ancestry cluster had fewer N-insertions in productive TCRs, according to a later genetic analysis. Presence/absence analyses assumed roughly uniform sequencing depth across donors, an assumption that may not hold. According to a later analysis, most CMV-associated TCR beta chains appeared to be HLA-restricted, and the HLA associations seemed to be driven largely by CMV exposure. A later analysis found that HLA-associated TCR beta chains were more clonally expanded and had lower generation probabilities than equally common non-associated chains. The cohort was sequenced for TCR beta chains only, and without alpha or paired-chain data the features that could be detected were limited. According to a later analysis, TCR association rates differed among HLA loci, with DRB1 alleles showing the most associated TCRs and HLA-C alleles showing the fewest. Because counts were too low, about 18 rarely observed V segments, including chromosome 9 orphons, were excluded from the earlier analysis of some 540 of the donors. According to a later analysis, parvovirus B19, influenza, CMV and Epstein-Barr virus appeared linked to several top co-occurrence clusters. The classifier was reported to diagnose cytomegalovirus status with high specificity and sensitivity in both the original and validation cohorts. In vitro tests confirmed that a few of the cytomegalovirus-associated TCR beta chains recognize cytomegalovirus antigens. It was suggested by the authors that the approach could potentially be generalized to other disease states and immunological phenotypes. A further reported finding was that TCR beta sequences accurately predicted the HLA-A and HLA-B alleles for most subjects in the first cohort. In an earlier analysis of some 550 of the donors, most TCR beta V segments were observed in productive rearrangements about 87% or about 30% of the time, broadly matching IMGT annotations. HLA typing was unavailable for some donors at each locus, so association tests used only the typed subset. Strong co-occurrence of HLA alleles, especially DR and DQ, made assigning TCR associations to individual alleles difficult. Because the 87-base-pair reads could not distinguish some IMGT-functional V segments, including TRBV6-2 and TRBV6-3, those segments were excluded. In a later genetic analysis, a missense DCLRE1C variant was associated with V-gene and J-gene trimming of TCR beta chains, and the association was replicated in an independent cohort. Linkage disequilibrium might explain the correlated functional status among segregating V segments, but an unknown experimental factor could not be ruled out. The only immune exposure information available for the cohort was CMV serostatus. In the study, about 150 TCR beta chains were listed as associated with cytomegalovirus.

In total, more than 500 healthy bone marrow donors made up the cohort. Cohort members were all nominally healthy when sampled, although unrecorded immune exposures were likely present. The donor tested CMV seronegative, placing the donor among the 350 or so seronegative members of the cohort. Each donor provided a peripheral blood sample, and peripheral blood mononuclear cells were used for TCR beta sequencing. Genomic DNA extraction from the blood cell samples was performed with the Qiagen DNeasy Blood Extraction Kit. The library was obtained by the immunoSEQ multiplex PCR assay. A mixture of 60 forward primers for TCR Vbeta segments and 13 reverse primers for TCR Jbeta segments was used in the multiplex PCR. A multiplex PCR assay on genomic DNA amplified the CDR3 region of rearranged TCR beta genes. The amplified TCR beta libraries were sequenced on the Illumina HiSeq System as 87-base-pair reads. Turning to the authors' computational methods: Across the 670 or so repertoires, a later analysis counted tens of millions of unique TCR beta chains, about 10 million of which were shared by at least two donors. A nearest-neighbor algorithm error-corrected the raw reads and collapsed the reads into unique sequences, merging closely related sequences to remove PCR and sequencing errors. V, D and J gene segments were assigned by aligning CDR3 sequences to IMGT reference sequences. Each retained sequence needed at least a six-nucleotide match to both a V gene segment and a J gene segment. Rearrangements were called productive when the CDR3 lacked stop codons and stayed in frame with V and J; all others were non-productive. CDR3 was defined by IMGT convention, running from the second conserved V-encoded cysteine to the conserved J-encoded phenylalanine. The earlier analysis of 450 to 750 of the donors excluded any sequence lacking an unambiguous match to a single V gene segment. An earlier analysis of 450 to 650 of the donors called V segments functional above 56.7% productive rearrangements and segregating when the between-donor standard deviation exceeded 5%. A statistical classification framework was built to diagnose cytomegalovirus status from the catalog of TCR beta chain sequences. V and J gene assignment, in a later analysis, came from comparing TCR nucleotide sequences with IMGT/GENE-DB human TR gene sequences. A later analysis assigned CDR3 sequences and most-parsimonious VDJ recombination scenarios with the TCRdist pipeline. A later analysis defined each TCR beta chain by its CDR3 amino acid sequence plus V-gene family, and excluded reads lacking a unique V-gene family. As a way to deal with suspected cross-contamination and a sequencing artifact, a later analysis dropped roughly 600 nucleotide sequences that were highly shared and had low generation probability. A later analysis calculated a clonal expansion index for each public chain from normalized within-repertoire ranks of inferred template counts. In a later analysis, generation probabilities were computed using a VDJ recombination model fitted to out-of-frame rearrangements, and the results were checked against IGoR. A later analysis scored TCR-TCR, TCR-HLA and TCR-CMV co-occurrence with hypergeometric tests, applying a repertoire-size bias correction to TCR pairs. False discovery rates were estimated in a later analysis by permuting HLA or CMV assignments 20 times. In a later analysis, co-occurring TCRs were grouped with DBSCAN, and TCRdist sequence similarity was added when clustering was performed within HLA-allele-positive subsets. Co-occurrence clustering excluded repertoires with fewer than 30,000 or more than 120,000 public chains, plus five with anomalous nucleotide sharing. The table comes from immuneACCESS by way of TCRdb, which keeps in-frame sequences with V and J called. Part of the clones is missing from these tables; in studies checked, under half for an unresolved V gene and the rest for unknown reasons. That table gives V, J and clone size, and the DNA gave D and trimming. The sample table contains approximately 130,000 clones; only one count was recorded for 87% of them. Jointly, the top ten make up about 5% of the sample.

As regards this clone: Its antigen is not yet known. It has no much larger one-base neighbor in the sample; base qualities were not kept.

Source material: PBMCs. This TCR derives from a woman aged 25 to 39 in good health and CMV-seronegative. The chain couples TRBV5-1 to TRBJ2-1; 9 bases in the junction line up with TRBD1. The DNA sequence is TGCGCCAGCAGCTCGCTCGGGGACAGGGTATCTGAGGAGCAGTTCTTC. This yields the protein CASSSLGDRVSEEQFF.